Listed below are T cell receptor beta chains from one sample, sequenced in a study of beta chain features in type 1 diabetes. The method was immunoSEQ multiplex PCR; TCRdb's version includes in-frame clones alone and lacks a portion of them. The table records approximately 260,000 clones, roughly 24% of them present only once. Specimen: naive CD4+ T cells from blood. All receptors derive from a woman in her twenties or thirties with type 1 diabetes. Both conserved end residues are part of each CDR3. A D gene is named only where the DNA matches it firmly. Size values are once, few and many counts, or a class for expanded clones, and some rows have none.

V gene	J gene	D gene	clone size	CDR3 protein	CDR3 DNA
TRBV7-2	TRBJ2-1	TRBD2	few	CASSGTSGIGEQFF	TGTGCCAGCAGCGGGACTAGCGGTATTGGTGAGCAGTTCTTC
TRBV18	TRBJ1-5	NA	NA	CASSLAGLFNQPQHF	TGTGCCAGCTCCCTGGCCGGGTTGTTCAATCAGCCCCAGCATTTT
TRBV4-1	TRBJ1-5	NA	NA	CASSQDRDQPQHF	TGCGCCAGCAGCCAAGATCGAGATCAGCCCCAGCATTTT
TRBV7-8	TRBJ2-7	NA	NA	CASSLGLAQYEQYF	TGTGCCAGCAGCTTAGGGCTAGCGCAGTACGAGCAGTACTTC
TRBV9	TRBJ1-1	TRBD1	NA	CASSGQGAAFF	TGTGCCAGCAGCGGACAGGGCGCGGCTTTCTTT
TRBV7-2	TRBJ2-1	NA	NA	CASSRPATAVEQFF	TGTGCCAGCAGCCGCCCCGCTACAGCGGTCGAGCAGTTCTTC
TRBV25-1	TRBJ2-1	NA	NA	CASSDSGILRGEQFF	TGTGCCAGCAGTGACAGCGGGATTCTAAGGGGGGAGCAGTTCTTC
TRBV9	TRBJ2-7	TRBD1	few	CASSVAGTGQGEQYF	TGTGCCAGCAGCGTAGCCGGGACAGGGCAAGGCGAGCAGTACTTC
TRBV11-2	TRBJ2-1	TRBD2	NA	CASSQRTSRNYNEQFF	TGTGCCAGCAGCCAGAGGACTAGCCGAAACTACAATGAGCAGTTCTTC
TRBV19	TRBJ2-1	TRBD2	NA	CASSIARTSNEQFF	TGTGCCAGTAGTATAGCTCGGACTAGTAATGAGCAGTTCTTC
TRBV2	TRBJ2-5	TRBD1	NA	CASSGGQGRIETQYF	TGTGCCAGCAGTGGGGGACAGGGAAGAATTGAGACCCAGTACTTC